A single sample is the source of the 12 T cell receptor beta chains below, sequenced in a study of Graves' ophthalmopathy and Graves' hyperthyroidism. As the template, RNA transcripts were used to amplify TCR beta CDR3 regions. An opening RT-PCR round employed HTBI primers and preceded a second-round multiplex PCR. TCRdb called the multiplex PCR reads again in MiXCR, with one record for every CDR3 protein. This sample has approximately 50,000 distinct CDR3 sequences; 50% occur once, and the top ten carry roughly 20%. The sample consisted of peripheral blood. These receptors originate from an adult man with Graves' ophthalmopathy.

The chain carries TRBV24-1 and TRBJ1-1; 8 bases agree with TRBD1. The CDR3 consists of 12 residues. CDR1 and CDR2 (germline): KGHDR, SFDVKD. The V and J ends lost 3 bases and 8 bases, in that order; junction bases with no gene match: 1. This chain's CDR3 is CATSDRDREAFF. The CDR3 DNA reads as TGTGCCACCAGTGATCGGGACAGGGAAGCTTTCTTT.

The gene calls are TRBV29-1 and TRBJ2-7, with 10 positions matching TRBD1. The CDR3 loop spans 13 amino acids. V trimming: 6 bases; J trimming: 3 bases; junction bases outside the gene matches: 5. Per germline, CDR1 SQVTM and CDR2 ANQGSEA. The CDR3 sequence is CSVMTGGVYEQYF. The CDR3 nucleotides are TGCAGCGTAATGACAGGGGGCGTCTACGAGCAGTACTTC.

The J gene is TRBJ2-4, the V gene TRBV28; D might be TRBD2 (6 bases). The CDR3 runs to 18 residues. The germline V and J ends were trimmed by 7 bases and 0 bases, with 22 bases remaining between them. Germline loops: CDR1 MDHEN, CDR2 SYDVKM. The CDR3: CASTHGREARVAKNIQYF. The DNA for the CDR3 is TGTGCCAGCACTCATGGGCGGGAAGCCAGAGTAGCCAAAAACATTCAGTACTTC.

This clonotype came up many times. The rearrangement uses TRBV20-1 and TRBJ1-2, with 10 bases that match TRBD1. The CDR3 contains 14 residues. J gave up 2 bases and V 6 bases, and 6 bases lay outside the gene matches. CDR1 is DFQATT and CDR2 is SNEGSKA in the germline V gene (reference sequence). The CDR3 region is CSATGTGENYGYTF. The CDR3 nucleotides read TGCAGTGCGACCGGGACAGGGGAAAACTATGGCTACACCTTC.

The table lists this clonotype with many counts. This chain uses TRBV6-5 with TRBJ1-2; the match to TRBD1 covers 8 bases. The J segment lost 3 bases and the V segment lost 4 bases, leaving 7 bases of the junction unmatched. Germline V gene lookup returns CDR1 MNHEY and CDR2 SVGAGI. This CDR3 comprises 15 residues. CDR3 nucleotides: TGTGCCAGCAGTTGGGATGAGGACAGGGACTATGGCTACACCTTC. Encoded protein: CASSWDEDRDYGYTF.

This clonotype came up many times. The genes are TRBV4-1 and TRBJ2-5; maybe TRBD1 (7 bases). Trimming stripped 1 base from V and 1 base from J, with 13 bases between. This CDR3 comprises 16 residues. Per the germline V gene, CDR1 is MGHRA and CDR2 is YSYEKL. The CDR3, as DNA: TGCGCCAGCAGCCAAGGGCGGGGACAGTCCCAAGAGACCCAGTACTTC. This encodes CASSQGRGQSQETQYF.

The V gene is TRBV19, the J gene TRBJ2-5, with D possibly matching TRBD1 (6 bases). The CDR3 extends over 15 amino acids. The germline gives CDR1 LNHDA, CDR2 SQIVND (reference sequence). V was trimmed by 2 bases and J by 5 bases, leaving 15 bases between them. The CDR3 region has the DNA TGTGCCAGTAGTATATCAGGGGTGGGCCTTGAGACCCAGTACTTC. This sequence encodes CASSISGVGLETQYF.

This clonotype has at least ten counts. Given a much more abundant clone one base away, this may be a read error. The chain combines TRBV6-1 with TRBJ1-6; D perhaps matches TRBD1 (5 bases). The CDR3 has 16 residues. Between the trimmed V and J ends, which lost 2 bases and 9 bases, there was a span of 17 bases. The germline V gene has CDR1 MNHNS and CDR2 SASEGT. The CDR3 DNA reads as TGTGCCAGCAGTGAATTCGAGGGGTCCTCGGCTTCACCCCTCCACTTT. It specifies CASSEFEGSSASPLHF.

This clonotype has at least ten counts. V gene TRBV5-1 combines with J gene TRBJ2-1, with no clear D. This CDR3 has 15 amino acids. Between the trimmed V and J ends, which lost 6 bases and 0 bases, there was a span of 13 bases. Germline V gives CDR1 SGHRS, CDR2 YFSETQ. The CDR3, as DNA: TGCGCCAGCACCCTAACCATGAGCTCCTACAATGAGCAGTTCTTC. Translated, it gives CASTLTMSSYNEQFF.

The CDR3 region is CASRTAGFRSGATEAFF. In DNA, the CDR3 is TGTGCCAGCCGGACGGCCGGGTTCCGGTCGGGGGCCACTGAAGCTTTCTTT. The chain is built from TRBV7-6 and TRBJ1-1; D is perhaps TRBD1 (6 bases). Trimming removed 8 bases at V and 4 bases at J, with 26 bases between. This CDR3 contains 17 residues. Per the germline V gene, CDR1 is SGHVS and CDR2 is FNYEAQ.

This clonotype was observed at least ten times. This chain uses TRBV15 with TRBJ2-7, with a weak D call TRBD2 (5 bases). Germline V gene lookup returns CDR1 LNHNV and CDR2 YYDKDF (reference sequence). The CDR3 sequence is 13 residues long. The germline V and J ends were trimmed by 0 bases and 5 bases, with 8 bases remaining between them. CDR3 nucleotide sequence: TGTGCCACCAGCAGAGATGAGGGAGACGAGCAGTACTTC. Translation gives CATSRDEGDEQYF.

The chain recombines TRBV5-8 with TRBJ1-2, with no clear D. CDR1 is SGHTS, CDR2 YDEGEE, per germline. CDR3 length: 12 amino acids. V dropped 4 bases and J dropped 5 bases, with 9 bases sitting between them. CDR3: CASSVEAYGYTF. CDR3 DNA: TGTGCCAGCAGCGTGGAAGCATATGGCTACACCTTC.